This T cell receptor (beta chain) derives from a study of blood T cell repertoires in COVID-19. Original data processing: It was from reference gene primer amplification that nucleated cell counts were estimated. Clones were sequenced by immunoSEQ multiplex PCR, and TCRdb holds only the in-frame ones, with some missing. The DNA gave D and trimming, while V, J and clone size come from that table. The sample includes about 220,000 clones, approximately 88% of them seen just once. Participants had their cohort set by participant-reported clinical history. This CDR3 comprises 16 residues. With V trimmed by 0 bases and J by 4 bases, 5 bases remained unmatched. Germline assignment: CDR1 SGHRS and CDR2 YFSETQ.

The rearrangement uses TRBV5-1 and TRBJ2-3, with 10 bases fitting TRBD2. The sequenced material came from PBMCs or T cells enriched from blood (not recorded which). The sequence was obtained from a woman between 35 and 50 years old with acute COVID-19. The CDR3 nucleotides are TGCGCCAGCAGCTTGGTGGGGACTAGCGCTGCAGATACGCAGTATTTT. Its protein product is CASSLVGTSAADTQYF.